The next 2 T cell receptor beta chains were all read from a single sample in a study of lymphopenia after photon versus proton radiotherapy (dated by TCRdb to between 2018 and 2021). Library creation used the immunoSEQ multiplex PCR assay. The table was pulled from immuneACCESS by TCRdb, which kept in-frame rearrangements only. Such tables lose some clones; where checked, under half of the loss comes from unresolved V genes, and the rest has no known cause. In this sample the table shows around 50,000 clones, roughly 80% of which occur a single time. Of the sample, around 2.2% is held by the ten largest clones. Sequenced material: peripheral blood, taken from a patient treated with proton-based radiotherapy. The source of these receptors is a man between 60 and 75 years old with pancreatic cancer.

V and J are TRBV18 and TRBJ1-5, with TRBD1 identical over 8 bases. The V and J ends lost 2 bases and 6 bases, in that order; junction bases with no gene match: 0. Germline V gene sequence: CDR1 KGHSH, CDR2 LQKENI. CDR3 length equals 13 residues. In nucleotides, the CDR3 is TGTGCCAGCTCACCAACAGGGGGTCAGCCCCAGCATTTT. Its protein is CASSPTGGQPQHF.

This chain connects TRBV6-5 to TRBJ1-1, with D perhaps TRBD1 (6 bases). The germline V gene has CDR1 MNHEY and CDR2 SVGAGI. Trimming removed 3 bases at V and 0 bases at J, with 14 bases between. The CDR3 has 16 amino acids. CDR3 nucleotides: TGTGCCAGCAGTTATCGCGGACAGAGAATGAACACTGAAGCTTTCTTT. It encodes CASSYRGQRMNTEAFF.